This T cell receptor (beta chain) was found in a study of blood T cell repertoires in COVID-19. About the research overall: Sites in the United States, Italy and Spain provided acute and convalescent COVID-19 samples. PBMCs, B-cell-depleted T cells, or T cells provided the cDNA or gDNA that made up the material.

The CDR3 covers 17 residues. V dropped 6 bases and J dropped 5; count of bases not matched to a gene: 16. Germline values: CDR1 WSHSY, CDR2 SAAADI. Original methodology: Quantification of nucleated cells was approximated via reference gene primer amplification. Assay used: immunoSEQ multiplex PCR; TCRdb lists only in-frame clones, some missing. V, J and clone size derive from that table, while D and trimming were established from the DNA sequence. This table holds about 120,000 clones, around three quarters found once. The rearrangement uses TRBV10-2 and TRBJ1-5; 7 nucleotides align to TRBD1. The material sequenced was peripheral blood. The receptor's source is a woman between 70 and 85 years old with acute or convalescent COVID-19. CDR3 DNA: TGCGCCAGCAGCCGAGGGGGCGGGACTAGCGTCGATCAGCCCCAGCATTTT. Translation: CASSRGGGTSVDQPQHF.